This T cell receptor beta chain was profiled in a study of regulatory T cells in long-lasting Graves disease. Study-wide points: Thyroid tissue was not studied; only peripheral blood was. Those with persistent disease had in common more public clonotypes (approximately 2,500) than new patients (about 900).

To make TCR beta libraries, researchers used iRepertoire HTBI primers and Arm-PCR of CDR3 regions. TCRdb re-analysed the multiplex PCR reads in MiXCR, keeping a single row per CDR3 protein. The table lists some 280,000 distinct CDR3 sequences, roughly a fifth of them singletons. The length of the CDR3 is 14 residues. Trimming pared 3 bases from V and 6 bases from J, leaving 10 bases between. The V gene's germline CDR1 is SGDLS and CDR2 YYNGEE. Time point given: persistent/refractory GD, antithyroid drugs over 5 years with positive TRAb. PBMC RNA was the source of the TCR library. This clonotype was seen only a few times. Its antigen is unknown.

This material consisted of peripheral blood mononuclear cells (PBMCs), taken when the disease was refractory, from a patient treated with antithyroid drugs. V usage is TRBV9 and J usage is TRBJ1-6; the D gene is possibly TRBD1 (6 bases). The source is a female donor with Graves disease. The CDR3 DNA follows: TGTGCCAGCAGCGCCGGGGGCTCTAATTCACCCCTCCACTTT. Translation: CASSAGGSNSPLHF. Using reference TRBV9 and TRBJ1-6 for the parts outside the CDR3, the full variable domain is DSGVTQTPKHLITATGQRVTLRCSPRSGDLSVYWYQQSLDQGLQFLIQYYNGEERAKGNILERFSAQQFPDLHSELNLSSLELGDSALYFCASSAGGSNSPLHFGNGTRLTVT.